This T cell receptor beta chain was sequenced for a study of PD-1 blockade in classical Hodgkin lymphoma. Study-wide results and limits: Before treatment, TCR diversity in newly diagnosed patients was reportedly lower than in healthy donors.

V was clipped by 0 bases and J by 0 bases, with 16 bases between them. Germline CDR1 SGHNT, CDR2 YYREEE (reference sequence). This CDR3 comprises 19 residues. Concerning this clone: Its antigen is unidentified.

The assay was immunoSEQ multiplex PCR, and TCRdb's table has in-frame clones only and misses some. Of approximately 27,000 clones in the sample, 85% to 90% are singletons; the top ten hold about 2.7%. The patients all showed relapse after autologous stem cell transplantation, while their brentuximab vedotin exposure varied. Sequencing was performed on peripheral blood mononuclear cells (PBMCs), taken at baseline. The genes are TRBV5-4 and TRBJ2-6; D perhaps matches TRBD2 (5 bases). The sequence was obtained from a human donor with classical Hodgkin lymphoma. The CDR3 loop is CASSLAAGLLPSGANVLTF. The CDR3 nucleotides are TGTGCCAGCAGCTTGGCTGCGGGCCTACTGCCCTCTGGGGCCAACGTCCTGACTTTC.